This TCR beta chain came from a study of identical twins. Study-wide points: The presence of invariant MAIT and iNKT cells could partly confound analyses of zero-insertion sequences.

Each CDR3 protein gets one entry after TCRdb re-called the 5' RACE reads with MiXCR. The data show about 240,000 distinct CDR3 sequences, approximately 8% seen once. This clonotype was detected ten times or more. No antigen is known for it. The V gene lost 8 bases and the J gene lost 0 bases, with 14 bases spanning the gap. The CDR3 extends over 15 amino acids. Germline V gene data show CDR1 as MDHEN and CDR2 as SYDVKM. The same sample was also used in a study of yellow fever vaccine responses in identical twins.

The receptor was isolated from a woman between 18 and 29 years old in good health. Sequenced material: CD8+ T cells sorted from blood. V usage is TRBV28 and J usage is TRBJ2-1; possibly TRBD1 for D (5 bases). The CDR3: CASHQGVSSYNEQFF. CDR3 nucleotide sequence: TGTGCCAGCCATCAGGGCGTAAGCTCCTACAATGAGCAGTTCTTC.